This T cell receptor beta chain appears in the sequencing data of a study of cytomegalovirus exposure and HLA in healthy donors. Study results and caveats: A later analysis showed TCR association rates differing by HLA locus, peaking at DRB1 and lowest at HLA-C. Follow-up analysis later connected one missense variant in DCLRE1C with trimming of TCR beta V- and J-genes. CMV serostatus was the only immune exposure information that was available. A previous analysis found most TCR beta V segments productive roughly 87% or roughly 30% of the time.

Trimming took 5 bases from V and 0 from J, leaving 27 bases between them. This CDR3 spans 20 amino acids. Germline CDR1 and CDR2: SGHRS and YFSETQ. 60 Vbeta and 13 Jbeta primers were used in PCR. TCRdb's table, derived via immunoSEQ multiplex PCR, lists solely in-frame clones and lacks some. The table has 110,000 to 150,000 clones, almost 80% seen once; the top ten hold approximately 1.5%. As regards this clone: Its antigen is unidentified.

This sequence joins TRBV5-1 and TRBJ1-3; perhaps TRBD1 as D (6 bases). The specimen was PBMCs. The receptor's source is a woman under 40 in good health and CMV-seronegative. Here the CDR3 DNA reads TGCGCCAGCAGTTCGCGTTGGGACACGGATCGCTCACCCTCTGGAAACACCATATATTTT. It yields the protein CASSSRWDTDRSPSGNTIYF.